This T cell receptor beta chain was sequenced during a study of blood T cell repertoires in COVID-19. Profiled with immunoSEQ multiplex PCR; TCRdb holds only in-frame clones, not every one. The repertoire holds about 110,000 clones, with about 78% as singletons. The length of the CDR3 is 16 residues. V was cut by 0 bases and J by 0 bases, with 11 bases left in between. Germline V lookup: CDR1 MNHEY, CDR2 SVGEGT. This receptor was obtained from a human donor in a cohort sampled during active or convalescent COVID-19. The chain carries TRBV6-2 or TRBV6-3 and TRBJ1-1; no firm D call. Sequencing was performed on peripheral blood. The CDR3 DNA sequence: TGTGCCAGCAGTTACTCGACTTTGTGGGTGAACACTGAAGCTTTCTTT. It codes for CASSYSTLWVNTEAFF.